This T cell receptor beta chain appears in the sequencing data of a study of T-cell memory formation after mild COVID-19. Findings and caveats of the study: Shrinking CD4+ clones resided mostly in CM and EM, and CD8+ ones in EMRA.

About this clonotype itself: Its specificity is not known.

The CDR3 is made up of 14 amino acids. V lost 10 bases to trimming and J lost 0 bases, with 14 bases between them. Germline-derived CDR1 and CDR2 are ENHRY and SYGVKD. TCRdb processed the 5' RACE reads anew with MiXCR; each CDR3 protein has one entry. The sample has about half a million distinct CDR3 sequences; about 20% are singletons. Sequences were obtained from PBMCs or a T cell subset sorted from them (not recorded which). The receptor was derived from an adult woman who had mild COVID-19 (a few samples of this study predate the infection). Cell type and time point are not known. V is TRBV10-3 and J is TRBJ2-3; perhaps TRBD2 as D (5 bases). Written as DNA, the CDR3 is TGTGCCACCACTCGGGGTGCTAGCACAGATACGCAGTATTTT. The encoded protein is CATTRGASTDTQYF.